The TCR beta chain described here comes from a study of OX40 agonist ivuxolimab in advanced cancers. Clones were read by immunoSEQ multiplex PCR, and TCRdb kept only the in-frame ones, dropping some. The table shows around 99,000 clones, with about 90% occurring only once. V lost 0 bases to trimming and J lost 3 bases; unmatched junction nucleotides: 6. CDR3 length: 16 residues. Germline CDR1 and CDR2: LGHNA and YNFKEQ. This chain joins TRBV4-2 and TRBJ2-7, with 9 nucleotides matching TRBD1. The input for sequencing was CD4+ or CD8+ T cells sorted from blood, taken in a trial of the OX40 agonist ivuxolimab. The sequence was obtained from an adult with an advanced solid tumor such as melanoma, head and neck, liver or kidney cancer. The CDR3: CASSQDATGGNYEQYF. The CDR3 DNA follows: TGTGCCAGCAGCCAAGATGCAACAGGGGGCAACTACGAGCAGTACTTC.